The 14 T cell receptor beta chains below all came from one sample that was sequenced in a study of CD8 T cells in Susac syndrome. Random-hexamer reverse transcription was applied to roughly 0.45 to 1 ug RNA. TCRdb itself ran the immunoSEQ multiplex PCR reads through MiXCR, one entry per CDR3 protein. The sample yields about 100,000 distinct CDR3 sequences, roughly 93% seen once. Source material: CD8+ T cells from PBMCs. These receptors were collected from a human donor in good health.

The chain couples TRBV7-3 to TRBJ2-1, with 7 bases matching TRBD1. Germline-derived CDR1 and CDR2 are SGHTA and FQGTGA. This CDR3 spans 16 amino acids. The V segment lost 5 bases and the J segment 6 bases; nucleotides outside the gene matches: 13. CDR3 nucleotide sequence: TGTGCCAGCAGCCCCAACCCGGGACAGCGATTCAATGAGCAGTTCTTC. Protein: CASSPNPGQRFNEQFF.

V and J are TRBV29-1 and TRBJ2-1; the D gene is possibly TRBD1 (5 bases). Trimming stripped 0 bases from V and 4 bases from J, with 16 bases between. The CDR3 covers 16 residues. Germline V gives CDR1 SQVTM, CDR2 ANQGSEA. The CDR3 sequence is CSVEDPTARAYNEQFF. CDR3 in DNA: TGCAGCGTTGAAGATCCGACAGCCAGGGCTTACAATGAGCAGTTCTTC.

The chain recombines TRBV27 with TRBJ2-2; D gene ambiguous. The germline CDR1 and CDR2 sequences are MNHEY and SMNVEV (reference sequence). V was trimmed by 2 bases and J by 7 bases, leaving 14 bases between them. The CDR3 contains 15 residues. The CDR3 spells CASSLQLRVGGELFF. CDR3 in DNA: TGTGCCAGCAGTTTACAGTTACGGGTTGGCGGGGAGCTGTTTTTT.

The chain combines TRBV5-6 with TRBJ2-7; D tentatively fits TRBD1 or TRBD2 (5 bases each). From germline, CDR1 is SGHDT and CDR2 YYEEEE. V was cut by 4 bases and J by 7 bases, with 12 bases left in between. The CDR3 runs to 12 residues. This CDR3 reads CASSGTRWEQYF. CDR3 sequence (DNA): TGTGCCAGCAGCGGGACCCGGTGGGAGCAGTACTTC.

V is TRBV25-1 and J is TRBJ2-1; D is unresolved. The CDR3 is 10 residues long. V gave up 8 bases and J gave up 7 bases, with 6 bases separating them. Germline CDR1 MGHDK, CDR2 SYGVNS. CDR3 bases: TGTGCCAGCGCCCGAAATGAGCAGTTCTTC. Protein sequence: CASARNEQFF.

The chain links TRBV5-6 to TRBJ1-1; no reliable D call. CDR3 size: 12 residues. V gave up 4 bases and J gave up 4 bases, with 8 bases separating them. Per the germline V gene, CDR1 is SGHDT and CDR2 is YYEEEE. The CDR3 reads CASSRVVTEAFF. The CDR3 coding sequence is TGTGCCAGCAGCCGAGTTGTCACTGAAGCTTTCTTT. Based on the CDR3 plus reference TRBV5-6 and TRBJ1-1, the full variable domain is DAGVTQSPTHLIKTRGQQVTLRCSPKSGHDTVSWYQQALGQGPQFIFQYYEEEERQRGNFPDRFSGHQFPNYSSELNVNALLLGDSALYLCASSRVVTEAFFGQGTRLTVV.

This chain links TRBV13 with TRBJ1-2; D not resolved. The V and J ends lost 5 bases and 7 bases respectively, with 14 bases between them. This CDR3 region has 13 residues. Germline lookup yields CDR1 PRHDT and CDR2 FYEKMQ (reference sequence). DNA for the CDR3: TGTGCCAGCAGCCCCTCCTTACGTAGTGGCTACACCTTC. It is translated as CASSPSLRSGYTF.

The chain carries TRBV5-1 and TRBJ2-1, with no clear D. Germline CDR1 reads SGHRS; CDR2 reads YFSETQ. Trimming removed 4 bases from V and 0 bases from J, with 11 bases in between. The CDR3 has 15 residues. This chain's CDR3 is CASSPDPSSYNEQFF. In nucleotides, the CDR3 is TGCGCCAGCAGCCCAGACCCAAGCTCCTACAATGAGCAGTTCTTC.

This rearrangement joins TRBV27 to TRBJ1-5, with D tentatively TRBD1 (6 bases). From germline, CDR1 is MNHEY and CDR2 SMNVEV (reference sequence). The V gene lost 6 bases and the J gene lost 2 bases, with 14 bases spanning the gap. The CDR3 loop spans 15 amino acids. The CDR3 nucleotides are TGTGCCAGCAGCCCCGACAGGTCTGGCAATCAGCCCCAGCATTTT. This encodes CASSPDRSGNQPQHF.

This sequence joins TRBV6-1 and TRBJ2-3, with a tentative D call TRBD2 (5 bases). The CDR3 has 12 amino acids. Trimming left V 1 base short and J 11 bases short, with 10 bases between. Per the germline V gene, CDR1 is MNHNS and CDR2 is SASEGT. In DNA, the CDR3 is TGTGCCAGCAGTGAAGTCTACGAGGGGCAGTATTTT. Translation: CASSEVYEGQYF.

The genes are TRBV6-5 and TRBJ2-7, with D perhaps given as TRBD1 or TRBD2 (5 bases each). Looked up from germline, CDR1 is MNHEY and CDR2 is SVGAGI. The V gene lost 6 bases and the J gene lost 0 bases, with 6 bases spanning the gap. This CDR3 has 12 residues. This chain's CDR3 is CASSGASYEQYF. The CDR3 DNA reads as TGTGCCAGCAGCGGGGCCTCCTACGAGCAGTACTTC.

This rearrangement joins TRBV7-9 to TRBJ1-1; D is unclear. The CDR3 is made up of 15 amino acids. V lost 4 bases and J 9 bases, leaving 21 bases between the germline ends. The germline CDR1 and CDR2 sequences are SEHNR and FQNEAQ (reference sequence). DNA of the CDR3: TGTGCCAGCAGCTGGGAACCCTATGGACGGCCGAAAGCTTTCTTT. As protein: CASSWEPYGRPKAFF.

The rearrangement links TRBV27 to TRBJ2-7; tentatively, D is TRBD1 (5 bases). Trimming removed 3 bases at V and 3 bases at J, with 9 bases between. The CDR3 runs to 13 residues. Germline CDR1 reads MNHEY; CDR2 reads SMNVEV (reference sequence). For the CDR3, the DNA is TGTGCCAGCAGTTTTCAGGGTGGCTACGAGCAGTACTTC. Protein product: CASSFQGGYEQYF.

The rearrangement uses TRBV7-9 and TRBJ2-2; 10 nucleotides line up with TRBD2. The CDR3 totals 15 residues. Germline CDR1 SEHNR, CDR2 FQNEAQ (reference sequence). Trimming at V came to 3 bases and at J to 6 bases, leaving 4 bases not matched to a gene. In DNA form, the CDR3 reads TGTGCCAGCAGCTTGGCTAGCGGGGGCCCCGGGGAGCTGTTTTTT. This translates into CASSLASGGPGELFF.